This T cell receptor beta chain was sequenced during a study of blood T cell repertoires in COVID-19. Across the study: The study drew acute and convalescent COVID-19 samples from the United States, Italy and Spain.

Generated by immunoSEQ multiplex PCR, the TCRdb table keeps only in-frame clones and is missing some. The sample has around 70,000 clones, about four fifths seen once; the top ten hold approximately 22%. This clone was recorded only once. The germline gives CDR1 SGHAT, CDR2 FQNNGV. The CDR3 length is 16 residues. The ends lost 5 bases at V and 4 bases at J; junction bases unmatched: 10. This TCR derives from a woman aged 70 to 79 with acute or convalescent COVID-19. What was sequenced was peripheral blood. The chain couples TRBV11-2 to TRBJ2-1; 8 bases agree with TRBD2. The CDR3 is CASSGELAALYNEQFF. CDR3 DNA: TGTGCCAGCAGCGGCGAACTAGCGGCTCTTTACAATGAGCAGTTCTTC.